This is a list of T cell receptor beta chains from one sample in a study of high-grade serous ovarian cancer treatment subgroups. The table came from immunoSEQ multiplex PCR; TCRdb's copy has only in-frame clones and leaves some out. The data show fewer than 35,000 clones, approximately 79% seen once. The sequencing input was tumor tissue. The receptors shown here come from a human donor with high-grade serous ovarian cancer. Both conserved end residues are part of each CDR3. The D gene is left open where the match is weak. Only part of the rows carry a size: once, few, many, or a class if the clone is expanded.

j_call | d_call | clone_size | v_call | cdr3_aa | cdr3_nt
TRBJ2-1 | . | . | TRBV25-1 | CASSEGQGLGEQFF | TGTGCCAGCAGTGAAGGGCAGGGTCTGGGAGAGCAGTTCTTC
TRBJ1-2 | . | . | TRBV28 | CASSFPSQDSSLPGYTF | TGTGCCAGCAGTTTTCCCTCTCAGGACAGTTCTCTACCTGGCTACACCTTC
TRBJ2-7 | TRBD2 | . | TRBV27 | CASSSPGLAPEQYF | TGTGCCAGCAGTTCTCCGGGACTAGCCCCCGAGCAGTACTTC
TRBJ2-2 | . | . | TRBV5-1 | CASNPTNTGELFF | TGCGCCAGCAACCCAACGAACACCGGGGAGCTGTTTTTT
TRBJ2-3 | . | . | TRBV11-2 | CASSFEGDHTDTQYF | TGTGCCAGCAGCTTCGAGGGGGATCACACAGATACGCAGTATTTT
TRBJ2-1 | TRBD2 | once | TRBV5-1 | CASSLDTAGGGYNEQFF | TGCGCCAGCAGCTTGGATACAGCGGGAGGAGGCTACAATGAGCAGTTCTTC
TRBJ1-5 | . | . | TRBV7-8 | CASSLEWGRNQPQHF | TGTGCCAGCAGCTTAGAATGGGGCCGCAATCAGCCCCAGCATTTT
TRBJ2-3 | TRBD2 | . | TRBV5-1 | CASDPAGGVTDTQYF | TGCGCCAGCGACCCAGCGGGAGGGGTCACAGATACGCAGTATTTT
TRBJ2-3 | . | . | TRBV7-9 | CASSSTQRRADTQYF | TGTGCCAGCAGCTCAACACAGAGGCGGGCAGATACGCAGTATTTT
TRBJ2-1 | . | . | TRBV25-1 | CASGYHYNEQFF | TGTGCCAGCGGGTACCACTACAATGAGCAGTTCTTC
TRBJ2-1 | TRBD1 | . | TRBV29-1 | CSVEASDRRGYNEQFF | TGCAGCGTTGAAGCCTCGGACAGGAGAGGTTACAATGAGCAGTTCTTC
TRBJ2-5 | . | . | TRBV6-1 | CASGEARETQYF | TGTGCCAGCGGGGAGGCCAGGGAGACCCAGTACTTC
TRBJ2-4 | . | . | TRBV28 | CASSQGGKNIQYF | TGTGCCAGCAGTCAGGGAGGCAAAAACATTCAGTACTTC
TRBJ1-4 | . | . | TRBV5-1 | CASSFGPTPDGNEKLFF | TGCGCCAGCAGCTTCGGGCCGACCCCAGACGGTAATGAAAAACTGTTTTTT
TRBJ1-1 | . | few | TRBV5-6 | CASSLSRPRPEAFF | TGTGCCAGCAGCTTGTCCAGACCTCGGCCTGAAGCTTTCTTT
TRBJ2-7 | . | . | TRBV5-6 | CASRRAGAYEQYF | TGTGCCAGCAGGAGGGCAGGAGCTTACGAGCAGTACTTC
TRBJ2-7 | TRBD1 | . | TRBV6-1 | CATTHRDRGSYEQYF | TGTGCCACTACCCACCGGGACAGGGGCTCCTACGAGCAGTACTTC
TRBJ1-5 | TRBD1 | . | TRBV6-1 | CASSEWGDRGPRQPQHF | TGTGCCAGCAGTGAATGGGGGGACAGGGGACCGAGACAGCCCCAGCATTTT
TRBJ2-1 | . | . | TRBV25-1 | CASSDPGASYNEQFF | TGTGCCAGCAGTGATCCGGGGGCGTCCTACAATGAGCAGTTCTTC
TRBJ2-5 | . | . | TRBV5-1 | CASSSPGTRRGNQETQYF | TGCGCCAGCAGCTCGCCGGGCACCAGAAGGGGCAATCAAGAGACCCAGTACTTC
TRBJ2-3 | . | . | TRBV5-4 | CASSLVVGPDTQYF | TGTGCCAGCAGCTTGGTGGTGGGGCCCGATACGCAGTATTTT
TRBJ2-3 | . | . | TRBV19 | CASSIQPGPRLADTQYF | TGTGCCAGTAGTATACAACCGGGACCCCGGCTTGCAGATACGCAGTATTTT
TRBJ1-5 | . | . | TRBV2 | CASSELGSQPQHF | TGTGCCAGCAGTGAATTAGGGAGTCAGCCCCAGCATTTT
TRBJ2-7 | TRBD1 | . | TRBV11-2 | CASSDRDRDSEQYF | TGTGCCAGCAGCGACCGGGACAGGGACTCCGAGCAGTACTTC
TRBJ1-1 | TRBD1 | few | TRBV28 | CASQSPGTGNTEAFF | TGTGCCAGCCAGTCCCCTGGGACAGGGAACACTGAAGCTTTCTTT
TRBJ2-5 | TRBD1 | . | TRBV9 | CASSVTLGQGPETQYF | TGTGCCAGCAGCGTCACCCTGGGACAGGGGCCAGAGACCCAGTACTTC
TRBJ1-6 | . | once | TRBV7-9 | CASSSKNSDDSPLHF | TGTGCCAGCAGCTCCAAAAACAGCGATGATTCACCCCTCCACTTT
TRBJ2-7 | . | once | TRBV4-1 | CASSQVPQGGIAAYEQYF | TGCGCCAGCAGCCAAGTCCCCCAAGGGGGGATAGCGGCCTACGAGCAGTACTTC
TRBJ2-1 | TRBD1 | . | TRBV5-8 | CASSLGGGDEQFF | TGTGCCAGCAGCTTGGGAGGGGGCGATGAGCAGTTCTTC
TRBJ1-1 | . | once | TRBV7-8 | CASSLLSEAFF | TGTGCCAGCAGCTTACTCTCTGAAGCTTTCTTT
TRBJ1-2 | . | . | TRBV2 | CASSPLQGMSDGYTF | TGTGCCAGCAGTCCCCTCCAGGGGATGAGCGATGGCTACACCTTC
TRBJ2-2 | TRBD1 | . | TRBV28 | CASSPPGQGNTGELFF | TGTGCCAGCAGTCCACCGGGACAGGGGAACACCGGGGAGCTGTTTTTT
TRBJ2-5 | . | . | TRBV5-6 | CASSGSGSRSWETQYF | TGTGCCAGCAGCGGGTCCGGGAGTAGATCATGGGAGACCCAGTACTTC
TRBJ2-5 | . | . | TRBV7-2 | CASSLAWGYQQETQYF | TGTGCCAGCAGCTTAGCGTGGGGATATCAACAAGAGACCCAGTACTTC
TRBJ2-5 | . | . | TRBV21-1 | CASSNRTGRFAETQYF | TGTGCCAGCAGCAATAGGACAGGGCGCTTCGCGGAGACCCAGTACTTC
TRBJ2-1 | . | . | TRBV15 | CATSRDGASATREQFF | TGTGCCACCAGCAGAGATGGTGCTAGCGCGACGCGTGAGCAGTTCTTC
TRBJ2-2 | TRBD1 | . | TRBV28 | CASSLRPGGGELFF | TGTGCCAGCAGTCTTCGCCCAGGGGGCGGGGAGCTGTTTTTT